The 31 T cell receptor beta chains given below trace back to one sample, sequenced in a study of shared T cell receptors in the human thymus. The data were produced by immunoSEQ multiplex PCR, yet TCRdb's version contains in-frame clones alone and is incomplete. The sample consists of about 380,000 clones, more than 85% of them appearing once. The sequenced material came from thymocytes. These TCRs come from a human donor.

V usage is TRBV19 and J usage is TRBJ1-2; 8 nucleotides agree with TRBD1. There are 13 residues in the CDR3. The V and J ends lost 7 bases and 5 bases, in that order; junction bases with no gene match: 6. From germline, CDR1 is LNHDA and CDR2 SQIVND (reference sequence). Written as DNA, the CDR3 is TGTGCCAGTACTGACAGGGGTGGGTATGGCTACACCTTC. It codes for CASTDRGGYGYTF.

The genes are TRBV5-1 and TRBJ2-3, with TRBD2 identical over 7 bases. The CDR3 extends over 16 amino acids. Germline V gene sequence: CDR1 SGHRS, CDR2 YFSETQ. Unmatched junction bases numbered 15, after V lost 5 bases and J lost 6 bases. The CDR3 loop reads CASSFGSAREFDTQYF. DNA for the CDR3: TGCGCCAGCAGTTTCGGGTCGGCGCGGGAGTTCGATACGCAGTATTTT.

The rearrangement joins TRBV28 to TRBJ2-1; 9 bases agree with TRBD2. Per the germline V gene, CDR1 is MDHEN and CDR2 is SYDVKM. This CDR3 is built from 17 residues. After removal of 3 bases from V and 10 bases from J, the junction contained 16 bases not matched to a gene. Written as DNA, the CDR3 is TGTGCCAGCAGTTTTTTCTCCGGGACTAGCCGGGGTTGGGAGCAGTTCTTC. It yields the protein CASSFFSGTSRGWEQFF.

The V and J genes are TRBV27 and TRBJ2-1, with 9 positions matching TRBD1. The CDR3 has 14 amino acids. J gave up 4 bases and V 9 bases, and 7 bases lay outside the gene matches. CDR1 MNHEY and CDR2 SMNVEV come from the germline V gene (reference sequence). CDR3 nucleotide sequence: TGTGCCAGTGGGGGGGGACAGGGTTACAATGAGCAGTTCTTC. It yields the protein CASGGGQGYNEQFF.

V and J are TRBV4-3 and TRBJ2-1; 11 nucleotides agree with TRBD2. The CDR3 covers 20 residues. J gave up 7 bases and V 3 bases, and 20 bases lay outside the gene matches. Germline values: CDR1 LGHNA, CDR2 YSLEER. The DNA for the CDR3 is TGCGCCAGCAGCCACCCAAGGGGAACTAGCGGGGGTTTTCCCTCTAATGAGCAGTTCTTC. Its protein product is CASSHPRGTSGGFPSNEQFF.

The chain joins TRBV9 to TRBJ2-3, with 10 bases identical to TRBD2. Germline loops: CDR1 SGDLS, CDR2 YYNGEE. CDR3 size: 18 residues. Losses at the gene ends were 0 bases for V and 3 bases for J; bases not matched to a gene: 10. The CDR3 DNA reads as TGTGCCAGCAGCGTAGCTGGGACTAGCGATGAGGGAACAGATACGCAGTATTTT. Protein product: CASSVAGTSDEGTDTQYF.

This chain uses TRBV27 with TRBJ2-1; 9 nucleotides line up with TRBD2. Germline CDR1 MNHEY, CDR2 SMNVEV (reference sequence). The CDR3 contains 20 residues. V shed 1 base and J 0 bases; nucleotides not matched to a gene: 13. CDR3 sequence: CASSLYSFRREGSSYNEQFF. CDR3 sequence (DNA): TGTGCCAGCAGTTTATACAGCTTTCGGCGGGAGGGGAGCTCCTACAATGAGCAGTTCTTC.

This clone is a singleton in its sample. CDR3 sequence reads: CASGADPRTLTGELFF. CDR3 sequence (DNA): TGTGCTAGTGGTGCTGACCCCAGAACCCTCACCGGGGAGCTGTTTTTT. This rearrangement joins TRBV12-5 to TRBJ2-2; D is undetermined. Trimming removed 5 bases from V and 4 bases from J, with 17 bases in between. The germline V gene has CDR1 LGHNT and CDR2 FRNRAP. This CDR3 contains 16 residues.

The rearrangement uses TRBV5-1 and TRBJ1-1; TRBD1 aligns across 9 bases. CDR1 and CDR2 from the germline V gene are SGHRS and YFSETQ. The CDR3 totals 19 residues. Trimming cost V 4 bases and J 3 bases; bases outside gene matches: 19. CDR3 in DNA: TGCGCCAGCAGCGGAACTCCGGGACAGGGCTCCAGGACAGACACTGAAGCTTTCTTT. Protein sequence: CASSGTPGQGSRTDTEAFF.

The chain employs TRBV10-3 and TRBJ1-3; 7 positions match TRBD1. The V gene's germline CDR1 is ENHRY and CDR2 SYGVKD. The V gene end was trimmed by 0 bases and the J gene end by 0 bases; junction bases not matched to a gene: 20. This CDR3 comprises 22 residues. This chain's CDR3 is CAISESEGAIIYPLSSGNTIYF. The DNA for the CDR3 is TGTGCCATCAGTGAGTCGGAGGGGGCCATAATCTACCCCCTAAGCTCTGGAAACACCATATATTTT.

The chain is built from TRBV7-9 and TRBJ2-1; either TRBD1 or TRBD2 may fit D (6 bases each). Trimming removed 8 bases from V and 0 bases from J, with 11 bases in between. The CDR3 has 14 residues. CDR1 is SEHNR, CDR2 FQNEAQ, per germline (reference sequence). CDR3 in amino acids: CASGGPNSYNEQFF. CDR3 coding DNA: TGTGCCAGCGGGGGGCCGAACTCCTACAATGAGCAGTTCTTC.

V gene TRBV27 combines with J gene TRBJ2-7; no firm D call. The germline V gene encodes CDR1 MNHEY and CDR2 SMNVEV (reference sequence). With 5 bases removed from V and 3 bases from J, the gap between germline ends came to 8 bases. The CDR3 is 12 residues long. The CDR3 DNA reads as TGTGCCAGCAGTCGAGGTAACTACGAGCAGTACTTC. Residues: CASSRGNYEQYF.

The J gene is TRBJ1-5, the V gene TRBV28, with unresolved D. V shed 3 bases and J shed 4 bases, with 10 bases lying between them. CDR1 MDHEN and CDR2 SYDVKM come from the germline V gene. CDR3 length: 14 amino acids. CDR3 bases: TGTGCCAGCAGTTTTGTAGGCGGGAATCAGCCCCAGCATTTT. Translated: CASSFVGGNQPQHF.

V and J are TRBV28 and TRBJ2-6, with 14 bases lining up with TRBD2. The CDR3 totals 22 residues. With V trimmed by 4 bases and J by 0 bases, 14 bases remained unmatched. Germline CDR1 is MDHEN and CDR2 is SYDVKM. The CDR3 protein is CASSCQSGTSGSLHSGANVLTF. DNA of the CDR3: TGTGCCAGCAGTTGCCAGTCCGGGACTAGCGGGAGTCTTCACTCTGGGGCCAACGTCCTGACTTTC.

This clone appeared once. V is TRBV27 and J is TRBJ2-7, with D tentatively TRBD1 (6 bases). The CDR3 covers 13 residues. The germline gives CDR1 MNHEY, CDR2 SMNVEV (reference sequence). The ends were cut back, 4 bases at V and 2 bases at J, with 9 bases in the middle. Written as DNA, the CDR3 is TGTGCCAGCAGTTCGGGACATACCTACGAGCAGTACTTC. This codes for CASSSGHTYEQYF.

This rearrangement joins TRBV11-2 to TRBJ2-1; 11 bases align to TRBD2. Per the germline V gene, CDR1 is SGHAT and CDR2 is FQNNGV. Trimming cost V 5 bases and J 7 bases; bases outside gene matches: 10. There are 16 residues in the CDR3. In DNA form, the CDR3 reads TGTGCCAGCAGCCGTAGTCTAGCGGGAGGAGGGAATGAGCAGTTCTTC. Protein: CASSRSLAGGGNEQFF.

The chain combines TRBV29-1 with TRBJ2-7; possible D gene TRBD2, 5 bases. Germline V gives CDR1 SQVTM, CDR2 ANQGSEA. V dropped 2 bases and J dropped 7 bases, with 18 bases sitting between them. The CDR3 extends over 14 amino acids. The chain's CDR3 is CSVEILGGRQEQYF. The CDR3 nucleotides read TGCAGCGTTGAAATATTAGGAGGACGGCAAGAGCAGTACTTC.

This clone is a singleton in its sample. This chain uses TRBV28 with TRBJ2-1; D is undetermined. The ends were cut back, 5 bases at V and 0 bases at J, with 8 bases in the middle. The length of the CDR3 is 14 residues. Germline-derived CDR1 and CDR2 are MDHEN and SYDVKM. In DNA, the CDR3 is TGTGCCAGCAGTCCCCGGCCCTCCTACAATGAGCAGTTCTTC. It encodes CASSPRPSYNEQFF.

This clone has only one observation. V is TRBV7-9 and J is TRBJ2-7, with D possibly being TRBD2 (6 bases). The CDR3 is 15 amino acids. In germline, CDR1 is SEHNR, CDR2 FQNEAQ (reference sequence). V was trimmed by 1 base and J by 2 bases, leaving 12 bases between them. The CDR3: CASSLEGTRTYEQYF. CDR3 in DNA: TGTGCCAGCAGCTTAGAAGGGACTCGGACCTACGAGCAGTACTTC. Combining the CDR3 with reference TRBV7-9 and TRBJ2-7 gives the whole variable domain DTGVSQNPRHKITKRGQNVTFRCDPISEHNRLYWYRQTLGQGPEFLTYFQNEAQLEKSRLLSDRFSAERPKGSFSTLEIQRTEQGDSAMYLCASSLEGTRTYEQYFGPGTRLTVT.

Here the CDR3 reads CASSLFPPGRDLNTEAFF. The DNA of the CDR3 is TGTGCCAGCAGTTTATTCCCCCCCGGCCGAGACCTGAACACTGAAGCTTTCTTT. The J gene is TRBJ1-1, the V gene TRBV28; D not certain. Trimming stripped 1 base from V and 0 bases from J, with 18 bases between. Germline CDR1 and CDR2: MDHEN and SYDVKM. CDR3 length: 18 residues.

The rearrangement links TRBV10-3 to TRBJ2-1; D possibly corresponds to TRBD1 (6 bases). Germline-derived CDR1 and CDR2 are ENHRY and SYGVKD. CDR3 length: 12 amino acids. Trimming removed 6 bases at V and 4 bases at J, with 7 bases between. In DNA, the CDR3 is TGTGCCATCAGCGGACAGTACAATGAGCAGTTCTTC. This gives the protein CAISGQYNEQFF.

The chain recombines TRBV14 with TRBJ2-7, with D perhaps assigned TRBD1 or TRBD2 (7 bases each). V lost 1 base, J lost 6 bases, and 19 bases lay in between. The CDR3 totals 16 residues. CDR1 and CDR2 from the germline V gene are SGHDN and FVKESK. The CDR3 spells CASSQVSGGGNPEQYF. DNA for the CDR3: TGTGCCAGCAGCCAAGTTTCAGGGGGGGGGAACCCCGAGCAGTACTTC.

The rearrangement links TRBV5-1 to TRBJ2-1; D may match TRBD1 or TRBD2 (6 bases each). The CDR3 spans 14 residues. Germline V gene data show CDR1 as SGHRS and CDR2 as YFSETQ. Trimming left V 4 bases short and J 5 bases short, with 13 bases between. The CDR3 bases are TGCGCCAGCAGCCCGGGGGCAGGGGACAATGAGCAGTTCTTC. This gives the protein CASSPGAGDNEQFF.

CDR3 in amino acids: CASSPGGEAETQYF. CDR3 bases: TGCGCCAGCAGCCCCGGGGGGGAAGCAGAGACCCAGTACTTC. This chain links TRBV5-1 with TRBJ2-5, with 8 positions matching TRBD2. CDR1 is SGHRS and CDR2 is YFSETQ in the germline V gene. Unmatched junction bases numbered 6, after V lost 4 bases and J lost 4 bases. This CDR3 spans 14 amino acids.

V is TRBV7-2 and J is TRBJ2-3; 10 bases are shared with TRBD2. V lost 1 base and J lost 2; bases outside the gene matches: 3. Germline V gene sequence: CDR1 SGHTA, CDR2 FQGNSA. The CDR3 loop spans 16 amino acids. CDR3 region: CASSLVSGRYTDTQYF. The CDR3 DNA reads as TGTGCCAGCAGCTTAGTTAGCGGGAGGTACACAGATACGCAGTATTTT.

The V and J genes are TRBV5-1 and TRBJ2-3, with D perhaps matching TRBD1 (7 bases). CDR1 is SGHRS, CDR2 YFSETQ, per germline. The V end was cut by 5 bases, the J end by 2 bases, with 12 bases between. The CDR3 totals 14 residues. The CDR3 sequence: CASRFRGVTDTQYF. The CDR3, as DNA: TGCGCCAGCAGATTCAGGGGGGTCACAGATACGCAGTATTTT.

J is TRBJ1-1 and V is TRBV10-1; D may be TRBD1 (5 bases). V was pared by 4 bases and J by 1 base, with 19 bases between. Germline loops: CDR1 WNHNN, CDR2 SYGVQD (reference sequence). This CDR3 is built from 17 residues. The CDR3 bases are TGCGCCAGCAGTGTACAGAGCCTGATAAGGGGGAACACTGAAGCTTTCTTT. As protein: CASSVQSLIRGNTEAFF.

The chain uses TRBV5-1 and TRBJ1-2; TRBD1 agrees at 7 bases. Germline CDR1 is SGHRS and CDR2 is YFSETQ. The CDR3 has 16 amino acids. With V trimmed by 0 bases and J by 5 bases, 10 bases remained unmatched. CDR3 DNA: TGCGCCAGCAGCTTGGGACGGGACAGAGTCTCGTATGGCTACACCTTC. Protein: CASSLGRDRVSYGYTF.

This clone has just one count. The V and J genes are TRBV9 and TRBJ2-1; 9 nucleotides line up with TRBD1. This CDR3 spans 15 amino acids. Germline V lookup: CDR1 SGDLS, CDR2 YYNGEE. The V and J ends lost 4 bases and 3 bases, in that order; junction bases with no gene match: 5. Here the CDR3 reads CASSTDRGNYNEQFF. CDR3 DNA sequence: TGTGCCAGCAGCACGGACAGGGGAAACTACAATGAGCAGTTCTTC.

The gene calls are TRBV30 and TRBJ1-4; no firm D call. The germline V gene encodes CDR1 GTSNPN and CDR2 SVGIG (reference sequence). This CDR3 region has 12 residues. V lost 5 bases and J lost 8, with 12 bases in between. CDR3 in DNA: TGTGCCTGGCTACTAATGGGAGAAAAACTGTTTTTT. Its translation is CAWLLMGEKLFF.

The chain combines TRBV11-3 with TRBJ2-1, with D hard to call. This CDR3 comprises 15 residues. Trimming pared 5 bases from V and 0 bases from J, leaving 11 bases between. The germline V gene has CDR1 SGHNT and CDR2 YENEEA. This CDR3 reads CASSARVSSYNEQFF. In DNA, the CDR3 is TGTGCCAGCAGCGCCAGAGTCAGCTCCTACAATGAGCAGTTCTTC. Variable domain in full (rest from reference TRBV11-3 and TRBJ2-1): EAGVVQSPRYKIIEKKQPVAFWCNPISGHNTLYWYLQNLGQGPELLIRYENEEAVDDSQLPKDRFSAERLKGVDSTLKIQPAELGDSAVYLCASSARVSSYNEQFFGPGTRLTVL.